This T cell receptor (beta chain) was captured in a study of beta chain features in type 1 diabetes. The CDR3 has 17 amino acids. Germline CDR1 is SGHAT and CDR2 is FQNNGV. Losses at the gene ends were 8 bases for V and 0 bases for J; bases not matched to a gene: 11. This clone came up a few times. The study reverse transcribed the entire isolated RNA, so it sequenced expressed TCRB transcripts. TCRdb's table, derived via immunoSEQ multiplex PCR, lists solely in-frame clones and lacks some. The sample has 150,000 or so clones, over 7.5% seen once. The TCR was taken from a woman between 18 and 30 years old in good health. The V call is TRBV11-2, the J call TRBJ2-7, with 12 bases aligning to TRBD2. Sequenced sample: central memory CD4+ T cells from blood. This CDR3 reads CASLPGTSGHSSYEQYF. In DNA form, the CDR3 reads TGTGCCAGCCTACCCGGGACTAGCGGGCATAGCTCCTACGAGCAGTACTTC.